The T cell receptor beta chain under discussion was sequenced for a study of blood T cell repertoires in COVID-19 (dated by TCRdb to about 2020). Looking at the study overall: Samples from collaborators originated in the United States, Italy and Spain and spanned both the acute and convalescent phases of COVID-19. The prospective study material was composed of cDNA or gDNA derived from T cells, B-cell-depleted T cells, or PBMCs. Deeply sampled blood TCRbeta repertoires from subjects exposed to, actively infected with, or recovered from COVID-19 were included in the dataset. The repertoires were released in a freely available public database meant as a resource for research on the immune response to SARS-CoV-2. The samples were drawn from the first 160 participants of the ongoing ImmuneRACE study and from some 1,300 subjects provided by 6 global collaborators. Nearly every sample came with metadata listing a de-identified subject ID, COVID-19 status, age in years and sex. Where available, HLA class I and class II types were obtained from metadata supplied by the sample provider rather than from assay-based typing.

Taken from cysteine to phenylalanine, the CDR3 has 15 residues. Only the CDR3 region is kept as DNA, spanning 45 bases read in frame from base 1. For this chain, trimming is 6 bases at the V end and 3 bases at the J end, and the number of junction bases without a gene match is 4. Based on the germline V gene (reference sequence), the CDR1 and CDR2 sequences are LNHDA and SQIVND. At one collaborating source in Seattle, patients were enrolled during active infection and were followed longitudinally through the course of disease. The collaborating institutions used their own protocols to collect whole blood in K2EDTA tubes. For TCRbeta analysis, collaborator samples were shipped as frozen whole blood, as isolated PBMCs, or as DNA extracted from either sample type. General findings and caveats noted by the study authors: The quantity of clinical and demographic metadata differed by source and by participant and was supplied without curation.

The immunoSEQ Assay, a bias-controlled multiplex PCR, was used to amplify TCRbeta CDR3 regions from genomic DNA. As for the authors' bioinformatics: The number of nucleated cells in each sample was estimated by amplification of reference gene primers within the assay. To quantify the absolute abundance of each unique TCRbeta CDR3 rearrangement, sequence reads were collapsed and filtered. For each sample, productive Simpson clonality was calculated as the square root of Simpson's diversity index over productive rearrangements. Not all clones reach the TCRdb copy of this immuneACCESS table, which keeps in-frame sequences only. Checked studies attribute under half of the gap to unresolved V genes and leave the rest unexplained. V and J calls and clone size are given by that table; D and trimming were obtained from the DNA. This sample has 400,000 to 450,000 clones in its table, and 70% to 90% of those were observed once. The top ten clones comprise 0.8% to 0.9% of the sample.

As for this clone: What this receptor recognizes is not known. No qualities accompany the bases; no much larger clone lies one base away.

The receptor chain draws on TRBV19 and TRBJ2-7; the central 14 bases match TRBD2. The clonotype originates from a man aged 18 to 35 with COVID-19, enrolled during active disease. The sample consisted of peripheral blood. The CDR3 reads as follows: CASRGTSGGHYEQYF. The sequence in DNA is TGTGCCAGTAGGGGGACTAGCGGGGGACACTACGAGCAGTACTTC.